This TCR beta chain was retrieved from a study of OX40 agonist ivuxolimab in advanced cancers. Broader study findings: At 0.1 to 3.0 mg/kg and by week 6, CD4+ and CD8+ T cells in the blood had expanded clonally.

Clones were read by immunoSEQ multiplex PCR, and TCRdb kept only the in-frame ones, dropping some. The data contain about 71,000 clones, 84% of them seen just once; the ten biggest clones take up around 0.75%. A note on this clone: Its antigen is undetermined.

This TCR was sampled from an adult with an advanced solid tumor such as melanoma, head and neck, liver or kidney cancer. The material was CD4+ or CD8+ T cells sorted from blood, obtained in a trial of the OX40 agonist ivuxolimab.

The CDR3 sequence is CASSLVLDRGSPLHF. The CDR3, as DNA: TGTGCCAGCAGCTTGGTTCTGGACAGGGGATCACCCCTCCACTTT. V is TRBV5-5 and J is TRBJ1-6; 9 bases match TRBD1. Germline V gene lookup returns CDR1 SGHKS and CDR2 YYEKEE (reference sequence). The CDR3 totals 15 residues. After removal of 0 bases from V and 10 bases from J, the junction contained 5 bases not matched to a gene.